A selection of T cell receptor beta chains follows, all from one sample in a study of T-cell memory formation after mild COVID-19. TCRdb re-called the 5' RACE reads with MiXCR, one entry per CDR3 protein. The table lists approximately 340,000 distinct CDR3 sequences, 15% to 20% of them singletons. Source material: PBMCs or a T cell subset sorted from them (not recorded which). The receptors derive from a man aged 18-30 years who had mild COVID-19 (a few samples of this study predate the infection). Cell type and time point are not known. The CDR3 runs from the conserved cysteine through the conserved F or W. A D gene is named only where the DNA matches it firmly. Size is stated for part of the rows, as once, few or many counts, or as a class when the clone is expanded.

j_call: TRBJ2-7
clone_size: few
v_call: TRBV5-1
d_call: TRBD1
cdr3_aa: CASSPGQPHSYEQYF
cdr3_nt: TGCGCCAGCAGCCCGGGACAGCCACACTCCTACGAGCAGTACTTC

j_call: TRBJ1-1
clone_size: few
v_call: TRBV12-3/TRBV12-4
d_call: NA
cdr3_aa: CASSLGTETEAFF
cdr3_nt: TGTGCCAGCAGTTTAGGGACAGAGACTGAAGCTTTCTTT

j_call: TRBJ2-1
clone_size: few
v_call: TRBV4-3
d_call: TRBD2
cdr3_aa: CASSQDTGGGQFF
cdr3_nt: TGCGCCAGCAGCCAAGATACGGGGGGTGGGCAGTTCTTC

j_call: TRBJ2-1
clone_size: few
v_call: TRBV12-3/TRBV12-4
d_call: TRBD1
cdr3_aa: CASSSFPGQVRLGQFF
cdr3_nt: TGTGCCAGCAGTTCCTTTCCCGGACAGGTTAGACTGGGGCAGTTCTTC

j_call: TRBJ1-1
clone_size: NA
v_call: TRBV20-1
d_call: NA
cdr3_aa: CSARRAENTEAFF
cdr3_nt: TGCAGTGCTCGAAGGGCAGAGAACACTGAAGCTTTCTTT

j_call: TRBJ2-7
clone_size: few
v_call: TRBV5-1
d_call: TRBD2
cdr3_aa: CASSFRLAGAYEQYF
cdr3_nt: TGCGCCAGCAGCTTTCGACTAGCGGGGGCCTACGAGCAGTACTTC

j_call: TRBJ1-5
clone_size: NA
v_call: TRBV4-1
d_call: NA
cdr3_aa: CASSQLRDNNQPQHF
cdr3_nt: TGCGCCAGCAGCCAGCTCCGGGACAACAATCAGCCCCAGCATTTT

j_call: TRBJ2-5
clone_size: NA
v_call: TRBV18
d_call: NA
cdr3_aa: CASSPRMGRETQYF
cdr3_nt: TGTGCCAGCTCACCGAGGATGGGGAGAGAGACCCAGTACTTC

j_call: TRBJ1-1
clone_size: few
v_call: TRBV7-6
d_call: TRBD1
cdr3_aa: CASSQMPGQGGTEAFF
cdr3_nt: TGTGCCAGCAGCCAAATGCCGGGACAGGGTGGCACTGAAGCTTTCTTT

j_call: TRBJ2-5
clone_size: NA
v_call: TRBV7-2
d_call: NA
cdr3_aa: CASSPVGGRETQYF
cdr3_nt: TGTGCCAGCAGCCCAGTAGGGGGTCGAGAGACCCAGTACTTC

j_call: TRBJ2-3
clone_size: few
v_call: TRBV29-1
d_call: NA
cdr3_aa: CSVEVEGLTQYF
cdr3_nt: TGCAGCGTTGAAGTCGAGGGACTTACGCAGTATTTT

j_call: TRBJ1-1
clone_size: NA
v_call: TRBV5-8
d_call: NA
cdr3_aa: CASSLAGDGTEAFF
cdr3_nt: TGTGCCAGCAGCTTGGCTGGGGACGGCACTGAAGCTTTCTTT

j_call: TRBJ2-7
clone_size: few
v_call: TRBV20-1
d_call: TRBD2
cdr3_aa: CSAKVAGGPREQYF
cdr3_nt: TGCAGTGCTAAAGTAGCGGGGGGGCCGCGCGAGCAGTACTTC

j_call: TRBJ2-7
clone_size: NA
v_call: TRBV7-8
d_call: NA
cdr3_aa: CASSFSRVESSYEQYF
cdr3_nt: TGTGCCAGCAGCTTCTCCAGGGTCGAGAGCTCCTACGAGCAGTACTTC

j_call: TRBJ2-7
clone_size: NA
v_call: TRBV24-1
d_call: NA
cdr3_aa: CATSSGVGHEQYF
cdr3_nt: TGTGCCACCAGTTCTGGGGTAGGCCACGAGCAGTACTTC

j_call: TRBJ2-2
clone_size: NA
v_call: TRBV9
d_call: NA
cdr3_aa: CASSVRRGGELFF
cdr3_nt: TGTGCCAGCAGCGTCCGTCGGGGCGGGGAGCTGTTTTTT

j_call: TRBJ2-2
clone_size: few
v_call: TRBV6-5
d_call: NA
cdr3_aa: CASRINTGELFF
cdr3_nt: TGTGCCAGCAGAATTAACACCGGGGAGCTGTTTTTT

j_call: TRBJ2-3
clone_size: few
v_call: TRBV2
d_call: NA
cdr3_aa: CASTPVTDTQYF
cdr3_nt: TGTGCCAGCACCCCAGTCACAGATACGCAGTATTTT

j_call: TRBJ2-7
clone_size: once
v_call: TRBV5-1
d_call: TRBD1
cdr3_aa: CASSRDSSTYEQYF
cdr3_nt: TGCGCCAGCAGCAGGGACAGTAGCACCTACGAGCAGTACTTC

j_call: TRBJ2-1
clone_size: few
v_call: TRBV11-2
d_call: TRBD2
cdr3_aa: CASSPGTSGTNYNEQFF
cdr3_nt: TGTGCCAGCAGCCCGGGGACTAGCGGGACCAACTACAATGAGCAGTTCTTC

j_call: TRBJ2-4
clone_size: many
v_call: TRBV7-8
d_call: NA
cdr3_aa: CASSLDRGGVIQYF
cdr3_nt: TGTGCCAGCAGTTTGGATAGGGGTGGGGTCATTCAGTACTTC

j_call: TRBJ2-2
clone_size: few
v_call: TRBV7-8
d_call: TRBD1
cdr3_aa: CASTLRGHGNTGELFF
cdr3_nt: TGTGCCAGCACCCTCAGGGGGCACGGGAACACCGGGGAGCTGTTTTTT

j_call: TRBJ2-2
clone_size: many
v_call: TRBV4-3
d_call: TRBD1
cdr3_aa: CASSQATGQPGELFF
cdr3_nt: TGCGCCAGCAGCCAAGCAACGGGACAGCCCGGGGAGCTGTTTTTT

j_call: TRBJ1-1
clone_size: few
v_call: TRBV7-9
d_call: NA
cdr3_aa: CASSPPMRANTEAFF
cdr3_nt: TGTGCCAGCAGCCCGCCTATGAGGGCGAACACTGAAGCTTTCTTT

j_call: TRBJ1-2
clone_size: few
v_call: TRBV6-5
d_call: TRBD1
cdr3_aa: CASSRQGINYGYTF
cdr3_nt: TGTGCCAGCAGCAGACAGGGCATTAACTATGGCTACACCTTC

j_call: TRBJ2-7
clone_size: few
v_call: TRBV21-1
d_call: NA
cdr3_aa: CASSKAGTYYYEQYF
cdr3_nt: TGTGCCAGCAGCAAAGCGGGGACATACTACTACGAGCAGTACTTC

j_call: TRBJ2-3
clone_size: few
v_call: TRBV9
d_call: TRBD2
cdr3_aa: CASSVSGGHTDTQYF
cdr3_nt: TGTGCCAGCAGCGTTAGCGGGGGTCACACAGATACGCAGTATTTT

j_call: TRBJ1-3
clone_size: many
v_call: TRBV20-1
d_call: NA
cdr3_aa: CSASGTTGYWNTIYF
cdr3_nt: TGCAGTGCTAGCGGGACAACTGGATACTGGAACACCATATATTTT

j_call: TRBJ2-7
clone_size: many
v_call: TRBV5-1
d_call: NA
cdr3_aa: CASSSRELGYEQYF
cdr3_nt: TGCGCCAGCAGCTCCAGGGAACTCGGCTACGAGCAGTACTTC

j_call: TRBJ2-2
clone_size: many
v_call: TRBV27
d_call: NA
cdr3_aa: CASSSPSQDTGELFF
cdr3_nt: TGTGCCAGCAGTTCCCCCAGCCAGGACACCGGGGAGCTGTTTTTT

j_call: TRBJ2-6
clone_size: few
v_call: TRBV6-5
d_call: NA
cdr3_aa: CASSYLSSSGANVLTF
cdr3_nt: TGTGCCAGCAGTTATCTTTCCAGCTCTGGGGCCAACGTCCTGACTTTC

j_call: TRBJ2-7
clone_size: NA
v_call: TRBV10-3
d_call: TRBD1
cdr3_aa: CAIRGTGGPYEQYF
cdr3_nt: TGTGCCATCAGGGGGACAGGGGGTCCCTACGAGCAGTACTTC

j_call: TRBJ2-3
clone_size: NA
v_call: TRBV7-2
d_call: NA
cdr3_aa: CASSRRLVAPQYF
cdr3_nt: TGTGCCAGCAGCCGGCGACTCGTAGCTCCGCAGTATTTT

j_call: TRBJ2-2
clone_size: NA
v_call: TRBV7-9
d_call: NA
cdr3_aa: CAEGGTNTGELFF
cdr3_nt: TGTGCAGAGGGCGGTACGAACACCGGGGAGCTGTTTTTT

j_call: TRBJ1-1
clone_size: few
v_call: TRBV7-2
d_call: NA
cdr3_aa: CASSLEGGENTEAFF
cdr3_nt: TGTGCCAGCAGCTTGGAGGGAGGGGAGAACACTGAAGCTTTCTTT

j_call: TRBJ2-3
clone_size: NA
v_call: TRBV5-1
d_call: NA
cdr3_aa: CASSPYVSASPDTQYF
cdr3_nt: TGCGCCAGCAGCCCCTATGTGTCGGCTAGCCCAGATACGCAGTATTTT

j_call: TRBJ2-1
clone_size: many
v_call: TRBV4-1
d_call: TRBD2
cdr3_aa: CASSQPGGLHEQFF
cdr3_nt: TGCGCCAGCAGCCAACCGGGGGGGCTGCATGAGCAGTTCTTC

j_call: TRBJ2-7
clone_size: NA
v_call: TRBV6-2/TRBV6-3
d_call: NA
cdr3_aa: CATARYEQYF
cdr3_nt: TGTGCCACCGCGCGTTACGAGCAGTACTTC

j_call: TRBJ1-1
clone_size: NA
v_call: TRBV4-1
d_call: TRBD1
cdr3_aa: CASSQDMTGTNTEAFF
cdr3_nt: TGCGCCAGCAGCCAGGACATGACAGGGACGAACACTGAAGCTTTCTTT

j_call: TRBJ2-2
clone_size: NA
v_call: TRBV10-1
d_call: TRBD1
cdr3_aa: CASTVDRVNTGELFF
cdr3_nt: TGCGCCAGCACCGTGGACAGGGTCAACACCGGGGAGCTGTTTTTT

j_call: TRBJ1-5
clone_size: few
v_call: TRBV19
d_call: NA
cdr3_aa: CASSMVSNQPQHF
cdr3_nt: TGTGCCAGTAGTATGGTTAGCAATCAGCCCCAGCATTTT

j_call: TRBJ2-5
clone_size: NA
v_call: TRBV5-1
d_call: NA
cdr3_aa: CASGRQGQETLYF
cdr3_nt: TGCGCCAGCGGAAGGCAGGGCCAAGAGACCCTGTACTTC

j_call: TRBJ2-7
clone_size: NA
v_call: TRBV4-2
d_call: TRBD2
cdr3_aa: CASSPSGADLYEQYF
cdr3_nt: TGTGCCAGCAGCCCCAGCGGGGCGGACCTCTACGAGCAGTACTTC

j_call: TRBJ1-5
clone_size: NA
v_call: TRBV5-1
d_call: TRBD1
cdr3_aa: CASSLMGQPNQPQHF
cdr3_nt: TGCGCCAGCAGCTTGATGGGACAGCCAAATCAGCCCCAGCATTTT

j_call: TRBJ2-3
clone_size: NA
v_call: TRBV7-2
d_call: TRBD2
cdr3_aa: CASSSWTSGVYTQYF
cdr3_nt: TGTGCCAGCAGCTCTTGGACTAGCGGGGTGTATACGCAGTATTTT

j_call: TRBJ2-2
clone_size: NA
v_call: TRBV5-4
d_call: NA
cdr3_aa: CASGMRDRNTGELFF
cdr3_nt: TGTGCCAGCGGAATGCGGGACAGGAACACCGGGGAGCTGTTTTTT

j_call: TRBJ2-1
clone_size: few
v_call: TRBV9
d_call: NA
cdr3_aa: CASSVFIEDSYRDEQFF
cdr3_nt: TGTGCCAGCAGCGTATTTATAGAGGACAGTTATAGGGATGAGCAGTTCTTC

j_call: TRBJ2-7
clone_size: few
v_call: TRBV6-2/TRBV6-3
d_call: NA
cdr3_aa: CASSQGDEQYF
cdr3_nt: TGTGCCAGCAGCCAGGGTGACGAGCAGTACTTC

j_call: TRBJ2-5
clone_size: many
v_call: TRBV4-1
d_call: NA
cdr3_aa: CASSQDVGPSQETQYF
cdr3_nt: TGCGCCAGCAGCCAAGACGTCGGACCGTCGCAAGAGACCCAGTACTTC

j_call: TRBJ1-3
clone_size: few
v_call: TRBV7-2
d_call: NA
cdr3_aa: CASSLQDAMKANTIYF
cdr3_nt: TGTGCCAGCAGCTTACAAGACGCCATGAAGGCAAACACCATATATTTT

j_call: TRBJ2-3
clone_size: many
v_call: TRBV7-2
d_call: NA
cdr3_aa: CASSYRGAKDTQYF
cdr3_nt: TGTGCCAGCAGCTACCGGGGGGCCAAAGATACGCAGTATTTT

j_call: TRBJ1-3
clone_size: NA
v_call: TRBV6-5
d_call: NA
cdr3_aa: CASSYGPSSFGNTIYF
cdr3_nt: TGTGCCAGCAGTTATGGTCCCAGCTCTTTTGGAAACACCATATATTTT

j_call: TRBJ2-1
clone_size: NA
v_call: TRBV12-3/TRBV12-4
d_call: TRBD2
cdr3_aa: CASSLSPGGKFF
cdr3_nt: TGTGCCAGCAGTTTGAGTCCGGGGGGTAAGTTCTTC

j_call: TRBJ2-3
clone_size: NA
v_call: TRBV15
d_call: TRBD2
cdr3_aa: CATSRDHSSGGSSTDTQYF
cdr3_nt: TGTGCCACCAGCAGAGATCATTCTAGCGGGGGCTCTAGCACAGATACGCAGTATTTT

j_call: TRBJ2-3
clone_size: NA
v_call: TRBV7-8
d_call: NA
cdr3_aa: CASSSRTRTSTDTQYF
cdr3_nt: TGTGCCAGCAGCTCACGAACAAGGACTAGCACAGATACGCAGTATTTT

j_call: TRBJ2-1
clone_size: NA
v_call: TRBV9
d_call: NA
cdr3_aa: CASSVATGFSYNEQFF
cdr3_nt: TGTGCCAGCAGCGTAGCTACGGGGTTCTCCTACAATGAGCAGTTCTTC